This TCR beta chain is drawn from a study of molecular identifiers for immune sequencing clone quantification (dated by TCRdb to 2016 to 2019). At the level of the whole study: For a replicate experiment, RNA from around 20,000 or 100,000 naive CD8 T cells was divided into five aliquots, and four of the five aliquots were sequenced. CD8 T cells were used in a methods study to benchmark molecular-identifier clustering-based TCR repertoire sequencing (MIDCIRS) and TCR RNA copy counting. What the study reported, not specific to this receptor: Highly expanded clone sizes could be underestimated if identical TCR molecules share a barcode. When barcode sub-clustering was not used, chimeric consensus sequences inflated TCR diversity, with chimeras reaching as high as 47%. Spiked-in Jurkat TCR RNA (10 copies' worth), which is not part of the donor repertoire, was contained in the naive libraries. Spiked-in Jurkat TCR RNA equal to a single cell's worth was reported to be detectable even within one million naive CD8 T cells. In CMV-specific effector cells, clones with more than 20 RNA copies contained over 98% of molecules, whereas in naive cells such clones contained under 1% of molecules. Modeling estimated about 3 recovered TCR RNA copies per cell, compared with about ten by digital PCR, which implies roughly 30% capture efficiency.

This clonotype was seen a handful of times. There is no known antigen for this receptor. Base qualities are missing; no much larger clone stands one base away. Library construction relied on PCR. Sequencing used an Illumina HiSeq 4000. Bulk TCR libraries were made following a previously described method, with the TCR primers given in Table S5. The Qiagen AllPrep DNA/RNA kit was used to purify total RNA. Before any analysis, reads coming from multiple sequencing runs of the same library were combined into one pool. Regarding the original processing steps: Reads were retained only if the reads had an exact TCR constant sequence, and the retained reads were trimmed to 150 nt and grouped according to their 12-nt molecular barcodes. Reads within each barcode group were sub-clustered using a 15% Levenshtein threshold, and quality-weighted consensus sequences were constructed for each RNA molecule. Non-functional sequences were excluded, and lower-count sequences lying one edit away from another sequence were also excluded. Barcode sub-clusters with fewer than 20% of the maximum read count were removed, based on fitting two negative binomial distributions. TCRdb's own reprocessing of the public reads used fastp at Q25 and MiXCR and kept productive beta chains. Duplicate CDR3 protein sequences are folded into a single record with the most common DNA and genes. The authors' filters were not applied to this entry. The sample table holds about 640,000 distinct CDR3 sequences, of which just under 20% were seen once. The ten largest clones represent about 0.9% of the sample.

There are 13 amino acids in the CDR3, from cysteine to phenylalanine inclusive. Only the CDR3 region is kept as DNA, spanning 39 bases read in frame from base 1. Deletion took 3 bases off V and 0 bases off J, with a span of 8 bases between the germline ends. CDR1 is given as SQVTM and CDR2 as ANQGSEA, both from the germline V gene. Libraries of naive CD8 T cells were generated from about 21,000 to 970,000 sorted cells, with 10%, 30% or 50% of the purified RNA used. On a BD FACSAria II, naive CD8 T cells were FACS-sorted as CD8+CD4-CCR7+CD45RA+ and collected into RLT Plus buffer. Detection sensitivity was tested by spiking Jurkat RNA equal to fewer than twelve TCR copies' worth into samples containing roughly 17,000-1,100,000 naive CD8 T cells. CD8 T cells were enriched using RosetteSep CD8+ T Cell Enrichment Cocktail and Ficoll-Paque, and the enriched cells then underwent ACK red cell lysis.

The rearrangement joined TRBV29-1 to TRBJ1-2, with TRBD1 perhaps the D gene, on 6 matching bases. Sequencing used naive CD8+ T cells from blood, with Jurkat cell RNA spiked in. The sample's cell subset or site label, decoded: FACS-sorted CD8+CD4-CCR7+CD45RA+ naive T cells. The sequence derives from a human donor in good health. Some libraries in this study had Jurkat cell RNA spiked in. At the DNA level, the sequence is TGCAGCGTTGACAGGGGAGCTAACTATGGCTACACCTTC. Translated, it gives CSVDRGANYGYTF.